Listed here is a single TCR beta chain. The data belong to a study of OX40 agonist ivuxolimab in advanced cancers. Study-level background: Patients were dosed intravenously with ivuxolimab at 0.01 to 10 mg/kg every 2 weeks.

The table came from immunoSEQ multiplex PCR; TCRdb's copy has only in-frame clones and leaves some out. The sample includes approximately 89,000 clones, roughly 84% seen only once; the top ten take under 0.35%. Trimming at V came to 5 bases and at J to 0 bases, leaving 15 bases not matched to a gene. Germline V gene lookup returns CDR1 SGHDT and CDR2 YYEEEE. The CDR3 has 18 amino acids. This receptor was obtained from an adult with an advanced solid tumor such as melanoma, head and neck, liver or kidney cancer. The specimen comprised CD4+ or CD8+ T cells sorted from blood, sampled in a trial of the OX40 agonist ivuxolimab. The V gene is TRBV5-6, the J gene TRBJ2-3, with TRBD1 identical over 7 bases. CDR3: CASSGDSPVVSSTDTQYF. The CDR3 DNA reads as TGTGCCAGCAGTGGGGACAGCCCCGTCGTATCTAGCACAGATACGCAGTATTTT.